The 10 T cell receptor beta chains in this list originate from one sample, sequenced in a study of blood T cell repertoires in COVID-19. Clones were read by immunoSEQ multiplex PCR, and TCRdb kept only the in-frame ones, dropping some. Of 90,000 to 110,000 clones listed, roughly 88% are singletons. Sequencing was carried out using peripheral blood. The source is a woman aged 80 or over with active or convalescent COVID-19.

V is TRBV11-3 and J is TRBJ2-3; perhaps TRBD2 as D (5 bases). CDR3 length: 15 residues. Germline V CDR1 and CDR2: SGHNT, YENEEA. V was pared by 4 bases and J by 2 bases, with 13 bases between. CDR3 region: CASSSGLGYTDTQYF. The CDR3 bases are TGTGCCAGCAGCTCCGGACTGGGGTACACAGATACGCAGTATTTT.

This clone was seen a few times. This chain links TRBV5-4 with TRBJ2-7; D call uncertain. Trimming took 0 bases from V and 3 from J, leaving 10 bases between them. The germline V gene has CDR1 SGHNT and CDR2 YYREEE (reference sequence). This CDR3 contains 14 residues. CDR3: CASSLAGSIYEQYF. The DNA for the CDR3 is TGTGCCAGCAGCTTGGCCGGTTCCATCTACGAGCAGTACTTC.

This chain uses TRBV7-8 with TRBJ1-2; no reliable D call. The CDR3 is made up of 14 amino acids. CDR1 and CDR2 from the germline V gene are SGHVS and FQNEAQ. Trimming removed 0 bases from V and 1 base from J, with 6 bases in between. CDR3 sequence: CASSLAEGNYGYTF. CDR3 coding DNA: TGTGCCAGCAGCTTAGCGGAGGGTAACTATGGCTACACCTTC.

The V call is TRBV11-2, the J call TRBJ2-3; 10 nucleotides line up with TRBD1. In germline, CDR1 is SGHAT, CDR2 FQNNGV. The J segment lost 5 bases and the V segment lost 5 bases, leaving 10 bases of the junction unmatched. The CDR3 has 16 residues. CDR3 amino acids: CASSPLTGGFIDTQYF. The DNA of the CDR3 is TGTGCCAGCAGCCCCCTGACAGGGGGCTTCATAGATACGCAGTATTTT.

The chain links TRBV30 to TRBJ2-3; 8 bases line up with TRBD2. J gave up 4 bases and V 0 bases, and 6 bases lay outside the gene matches. This CDR3 region has 15 residues. Germline CDR1 GTSNPN, CDR2 SVGIG (reference sequence). CDR3 sequence reads: CAWSVGGRIADTQYF. For the CDR3, the DNA is TGTGCCTGGAGTGTTGGCGGGAGGATTGCAGATACGCAGTATTTT.

The chain joins TRBV7-3 to TRBJ1-1; tentatively, D is TRBD1 (6 bases). From germline, CDR1 is SGHTA and CDR2 FQGTGA. V lost 5 bases and J lost 0, with 13 bases in between. The CDR3 length is 15 residues. The CDR3 sequence: CASSTQQGLNTEAFF. As DNA, the CDR3 is TGTGCCAGCAGCACCCAACAGGGATTGAACACTGAAGCTTTCTTT.

The chain combines TRBV5-1 with TRBJ2-5, with D possibly matching TRBD2 (6 bases). The CDR3 consists of 14 residues. CDR1 is SGHRS, CDR2 YFSETQ, per germline. Between the trimmed V and J ends, which lost 0 bases and 3 bases, there was a span of 9 bases. The CDR3 loop reads CASSLDRGKETQYF. As DNA, the CDR3 is TGCGCCAGCAGCTTGGATCGGGGGAAAGAGACCCAGTACTTC.

The chain recombines TRBV5-6 with TRBJ1-1; 8 bases are a match to TRBD1. Germline V lookup: CDR1 SGHDT, CDR2 YYEEEE. V dropped 3 bases and J dropped 4; count of bases not matched to a gene: 5. This CDR3 has 14 amino acids. The CDR3 loop reads CASSSRGHFTEAFF. The CDR3 coding sequence is TGTGCCAGCAGCTCCAGGGGGCATTTCACTGAAGCTTTCTTT.

The V call is TRBV12-5, the J call TRBJ2-3; the D is unclear. The V gene's germline CDR1 is LGHNT and CDR2 FRNRAP. The ends were cut back, 5 bases at V and 4 bases at J, with 10 bases in the middle. The CDR3 has 13 amino acids. CDR3 nucleotide sequence: TGTGCTAGTGGTCTCGGCCAGGCAGATACGCAGTATTTT. It specifies CASGLGQADTQYF.

With regard to this clone: Other nucleotide sequences in the sample specify the same CDR3. The chain couples TRBV24-1 to TRBJ2-1; D gene ambiguous. Per the germline V gene, CDR1 is KGHDR and CDR2 is SFDVKD. The ends were cut back, 2 bases at V and 8 bases at J, with 18 bases in the middle. This CDR3 has 16 residues. In DNA, the CDR3 is TGTGCCACCAGTGATTCTAGTGGTAATGCTTTGCATGAGCAGTTCTTC. Residues: CATSDSSGNALHEQFF.